This T cell receptor (beta chain) originates from a study of Graves' ophthalmopathy and Graves' hyperthyroidism. About the research overall: Peripheral blood was collected at initial diagnosis, before any treatment. Regarding the study as a whole: The model forecast ophthalmopathy progression, reaching roughly 64% sensitivity and around 72% specificity.

From RNA, the CDR3 regions of TCR beta chains were amplified and sequenced. HTBI primers were used in a first-round RT-PCR, which preceded a second-round multiplex PCR. From the multiplex PCR reads, TCRdb called clonotypes with MiXCR, one entry per CDR3 protein. The sample carries approximately 150,000 distinct CDR3 sequences, 35% to 50% recorded once. This clonotype was detected many times. Its antigen is unknown. Pregnant or lactating patients and those with other autoimmune diseases or uncontrolled infections were excluded. Trimming shortened V by 2 bases and J by 5 bases, and 10 bases separated the two germline ends. The CDR3 is made up of 14 amino acids. Germline CDR1 and CDR2: MNHNS and SASEGT.

The receptor's source is a man aged 25 to 40 with Graves' ophthalmopathy. Sequenced sample: peripheral blood. V is TRBV6-1 and J is TRBJ1-5; no firm D call. The CDR3 nucleotides read TGTGCCAGCAGTGAAATACGGGGAGATCAGCCCCAGCATTTT. Its protein is CASSEIRGDQPQHF.